Listed below are T cell receptor beta chains from one sample, sequenced in a study of cytomegalovirus exposure and HLA in healthy donors. The assay was immunoSEQ multiplex PCR, and TCRdb's table has in-frame clones only and misses some. Seen in this sample are around 76,000 clones; the ten most common clones hold 1.5%. Sequencing was performed on PBMCs. All receptors derive from an older woman in good health and CMV-seronegative. The CDR3 runs from the conserved cysteine through the conserved F or W.

TRBJ2-7 TRBV6-4 CASSVIAGGSYEQYF
TRBJ1-2 TRBV2 CASSGRTERYGYTF
TRBJ2-3 TRBV6-1 CASSEDSFPSTDTQYF
TRBJ2-1 TRBV7-3 CASSLLLGLPNNEQFF
TRBJ1-1 TRBV28 CASSLWSGQQYYEAFF
TRBJ1-6 TRBV6-1 CASSEVQSYNSPLHF
TRBJ1-5 TRBV28 CASRSLKGVVQPQHF
TRBJ2-2 TRBV6-5 CASSRDGTGGWELFF
TRBJ1-4 TRBV28 CASSVLDRGEKLFF
TRBJ2-1 TRBV28 CASSEILAQSSYNEQFF
TRBJ2-7 TRBV7-3 CASSLSGGSTYEQYF
TRBJ2-7 TRBV7-6 CASSLASSYEQYF
TRBJ2-7 TRBV25-1 CASRGSGSKNEQYF
TRBJ1-2 TRBV5-8 CASSPAGVVGYTF
TRBJ1-5 TRBV5-6 CASSLRGVSSFNQPQHF
TRBJ1-1 TRBV6-5 CASSYSGQPVGTEAFF
TRBJ2-6 TRBV7-6 CASSLRTGGHNSGANVLTF
TRBJ1-2 TRBV30 CAWRPTPNYGYTF
TRBJ1-2 TRBV6-1 CASRSPGQDNYGYTF
TRBJ2-3 TRBV5-1 CASSPGGGAGDWADTQYF
TRBJ1-3 TRBV2 CASAGWGGSGNTIYF
TRBJ1-5 TRBV6-6 CATPSGGSNQPQHF
TRBJ2-1 TRBV6-1 CASAQSGSYNEQFF
TRBJ2-3 TRBV7-2 CASSSRTSGTDTQYF
TRBJ2-7 TRBV28 CASRRGRGSYEQYF
TRBJ2-5 TRBV7-9 CASSPPGYQETQYF
TRBJ1-2 TRBV6-5 CASSETGGYGYTF
TRBJ2-5 TRBV10-3 CAISERRTSRETQYF
TRBJ1-5 TRBV19 CASSIEANQPQHF
TRBJ2-1 TRBV7-8 CASIGLAGFEQFF
TRBJ1-3 TRBV28 CASSLGGRRSSGNTIYF
TRBJ1-2 TRBV6-5 CASSYSAGGYGYTF
TRBJ2-1 TRBV7-2 CASSPRVAGAGEQFF
TRBJ2-3 TRBV27 CASSPYSGRSDTQYF
TRBJ1-1 TRBV2 CASSEGQGEAFF
TRBJ1-3 TRBV5-1 CASSSTGTGNTIYF
TRBJ1-5 TRBV19 CASREWGGNQPQHF
TRBJ2-5 TRBV6-5 CASSYSFQGGMETQYF
TRBJ2-5 TRBV5-1 CASRPSGSTQYF
TRBJ1-1 TRBV9 CASSVAGKDTEAFF
TRBJ1-1 TRBV4-2 CASSQVSGRGDPHTEAFF
TRBJ2-1 TRBV2 CASRDRSAEQFF
TRBJ1-3 TRBV7-8 CASSLWSTGQRSSGNTIYF
TRBJ2-7 TRBV7-6 CASSPSDPNHYEQYF
TRBJ2-3 TRBV7-6 CASTLGGRGTDTQYF
TRBJ2-7 TRBV11-2 CASSPGLAGVPSSYEQYF
TRBJ2-5 TRBV28 CASTFPSGGETQYF
TRBJ1-3 TRBV7-2 CASSQGITNSGNTIYF
TRBJ2-1 TRBV7-9 CASSLRGLSQFF
TRBJ2-7 TRBV6-4 CASSSQGLALSYEQYF
TRBJ1-2 TRBV5-1 CASSLGGLTNYGYTF
TRBJ1-1 TRBV27 CASSSGVTTEAFF
TRBJ2-5 TRBV5-4 CASSPSGRGQETQYF
TRBJ2-1 TRBV7-2 CASDLGQGAVNEQFF
TRBJ2-7 TRBV5-5 CASSLGLAGSYEQYF
TRBJ2-1 TRBV19 CASSPGQGRYNEQFF
TRBJ2-7 TRBV27 CASSSGGSSRKQYF
TRBJ1-6 TRBV2 CASSVSPPGGSSPLHF